Listed below are T cell receptor beta chains from one sample, sequenced in a study of cytomegalovirus exposure and HLA in healthy donors. The table came from immunoSEQ multiplex PCR; TCRdb's copy has only in-frame clones and leaves some out. The table shows around 130,000 clones, with 65% to 90% occurring only once. Input material: PBMCs. These receptors were collected from a man aged 45 to 65 in good health and CMV-seronegative. Both conserved end residues are part of each CDR3. D genes are given only for firm matches. Size is omitted from some rows. Given values are once, few, many or a class for expanded clones.

CDR3nt	CDR3aa	d_gene	v_gene	j_gene	abundance
TGTGCCAGCAGCGGGCCAGTTTACGAGCAGTACTTC	CASSGPVYEQYF	NA	TRBV5-6	TRBJ2-7	NA
TGTGCCAGCAGCCAGACAGGGTCTGGGGCTGGCTACACCTTC	CASSQTGSGAGYTF	TRBD1	TRBV5-5	TRBJ1-2	NA
TGTGCCAGCAGCTTAGGGTACCGGGGGACAGGGTCCCACGAGCAGTACTTC	CASSLGYRGTGSHEQYF	TRBD1	TRBV7-2	TRBJ2-7	NA
TGTGCCACCAGCGGGGGGTTGTCCTACGAGCAGTACTTC	CATSGGLSYEQYF	NA	TRBV15	TRBJ2-7	NA
TGCAGCGCCCGACAGGCCCAAGAGACCCAGTACTTC	CSARQAQETQYF	NA	TRBV29-1	TRBJ2-5	few
TGTGCCAGTACCAGTACGAACACCGGGGAGCTGTTTTTT	CASTSTNTGELFF	NA	TRBV2	TRBJ2-2	few
TGTGCCAGCAGCCCGGGACAGGGCTACTACGAGCAGTACTTC	CASSPGQGYYEQYF	TRBD1	TRBV11-1	TRBJ2-7	few
TGTGCCAGCTCACCACCGGAACAGGGTACTGAAGCTTTCTTT	CASSPPEQGTEAFF	NA	TRBV18	TRBJ1-1	NA
TGTGCCAGCGCCCGGGACAGTGTCAATCTTCACTATGGCTACACCTTC	CASARDSVNLHYGYTF	TRBD1	TRBV5-4	TRBJ1-2	once
TGCGCCACCAGCGGGGGGGCGCGCTCGCCGCAGTATTTT	CATSGGARSPQYF	TRBD2	TRBV10-2	TRBJ2-3	NA
TGTGCCAGCTCACCATCACGAGCAACTAATGAAAAACTGTTTTTT	CASSPSRATNEKLFF	NA	TRBV18	TRBJ1-4	NA
TGTGCCAGCAGCCAAGACCAGGGCCGAGTCAGCTCTGGAAACACCATATATTTT	CASSQDQGRVSSGNTIYF	NA	TRBV7-9	TRBJ1-3	NA
TGCGCCAGCAGTGCGGGTCGGTACAATGAGCAGTTCTTC	CASSAGRYNEQFF	NA	TRBV10-2	TRBJ2-1	NA
TGCGCCAGCAGAGAGGCCACAACTAATGAAAAACTGTTTTTT	CASREATTNEKLFF	NA	TRBV5-1	TRBJ1-4	NA
TGTGCCTGGAGTAAGGGGAGGATCACGCCCCAGCATTTT	CAWSKGRITPQHF	NA	TRBV30	TRBJ1-5	NA
TGTGCCAGCAGCACCGGGATGTCGGGGGCCTACAATGAGCAGTTCTTC	CASSTGMSGAYNEQFF	NA	TRBV7-9	TRBJ2-1	NA
TGTGCCAGCAGCCCTATAAAAGACAGGACGGGCACTGAAGCTTTCTTT	CASSPIKDRTGTEAFF	NA	TRBV14	TRBJ1-1	NA
TGTGCCAGCTCACCACCTCCCCTCGGAGGGGAAGCTTTCTTT	CASSPPPLGGEAFF	NA	TRBV18	TRBJ1-1	NA
TGTGCCAGTAGTCCCTGGCAGGGTGGGGCTAACACAGATACGCAGTATTTT	CASSPWQGGANTDTQYF	NA	TRBV19	TRBJ2-3	NA
TGTGCCAGCCAGGGCCCATCCCCCAATTCACCCCTCCACTTT	CASQGPSPNSPLHF	NA	TRBV2	TRBJ1-6	NA
TGTGCCAGCAGCACGAGACAGAGCTTGAACACTGAAGCTTTCTTT	CASSTRQSLNTEAFF	NA	TRBV7-9	TRBJ1-1	once
TGTGCCAGCAGTTCGACTGCTGGGGCCAACGTCCTGACTTTC	CASSSTAGANVLTF	NA	TRBV9	TRBJ2-6	NA
TGTGCCAGCAGTGACGAGAGGCCCCAGCATTTT	CASSDERPQHF	NA	TRBV6-1	TRBJ1-5	NA
TGTGCCAGCAGTGAAGTGGTGGGGCTGAGCTCCTACGAGCAGTACTTC	CASSEVVGLSSYEQYF	NA	TRBV2	TRBJ2-7	NA
TGCGCCAGCAGCTTGGGGACAGGGGAAAAGGGACTACTCGAGCAGTACTTC	CASSLGTGEKGLLEQYF	TRBD1	TRBV5-1	TRBJ2-7	NA
TGTGCCAGCAGTGAAGCCCTGGGCCTCACCTATGGCTACACCTTC	CASSEALGLTYGYTF	NA	TRBV6-1	TRBJ1-2	few
TGTGCCAGTAAACAGGGGAATGGTGGCTACACCTTC	CASKQGNGGYTF	TRBD1	TRBV11-2	TRBJ1-2	NA
TGTGCCAGCAGCTTAGCGCTGCGATACGAGCAGTACTTC	CASSLALRYEQYF	NA	TRBV7-9	TRBJ2-7	NA
TGTGCCAGCAGTGTGACAGGGGATGACACTGAAGCTTTCTTT	CASSVTGDDTEAFF	TRBD1	TRBV6-5	TRBJ1-1	NA
TGTGCCAGCAATGATCGGGGGGCGGAGACCCAGTACTTC	CASNDRGAETQYF	NA	TRBV6-1	TRBJ2-5	NA
TGTGCCAGCAGCCCTCTCACAGGGGCTAATCAGCCCCAGCATTTT	CASSPLTGANQPQHF	TRBD1	TRBV6-5	TRBJ1-5	NA
TGTGCCAGCAGCTTCGGACAGAAGAATTCACCCCTCCACTTT	CASSFGQKNSPLHF	NA	TRBV7-6	TRBJ1-6	NA
TGTGCCAGTGGGGGGGACAGGGGACGCACAGATACGCAGTATTTT	CASGGDRGRTDTQYF	TRBD1	TRBV19	TRBJ2-3	NA
TGCGCCAGCAGGATTGAGCCCTCCAACGGGGGCTACACCTTC	CASRIEPSNGGYTF	NA	TRBV5-1	TRBJ1-2	NA
TGTGCCAGCAGCCCCTCGGGACTCAGCTCCTACAATGAGCAGTTCTTC	CASSPSGLSSYNEQFF	NA	TRBV13	TRBJ2-1	NA
TGTGCCAGCAGCTCCGGGACAGGATACTACGAGCAGTACTTC	CASSSGTGYYEQYF	TRBD1	TRBV7-8	TRBJ2-7	NA
TGCGCCAGCAGCTTGGCGGGGTGGGGGACTGCCTCCTACGAGCAGTACTTC	CASSLAGWGTASYEQYF	NA	TRBV5-1	TRBJ2-7	NA
TGTGCTAGTGTCAGCGGGGGCACAGATACGCAGTATTTT	CASVSGGTDTQYF	TRBD2	TRBV12-5	TRBJ2-3	NA
TGCGCCAGCAGCCCCGGGTCCTCCTACGAGCAGTACTTC	CASSPGSSYEQYF	NA	TRBV5-1	TRBJ2-7	NA
TGTGCTAGTGGTTTCTGGGGTAGGGGGGGGACGCAGTATTTT	CASGFWGRGGTQYF	NA	TRBV12-5	TRBJ2-3	NA